One TCR beta chain is described in this entry. The record originates from a study of control samples from healthy donors and cancer patients. The assay was immunoSEQ multiplex PCR, and TCRdb's table has in-frame clones only and misses some. The table shows 45,000 to 55,000 clones, with 90% to 95% occurring only once. The clonotype comes from a man aged 25 to 45 in good health. The sequencing input was blood.

This CDR3 reads CASSSRGQGWLETQYF. The CDR3 nucleotides read TGTGCCAGCAGCTCTCGAGGACAGGGCTGGTTAGAGACCCAGTACTTC. The gene calls are TRBV11-2 and TRBJ2-5; 8 bases align to TRBD1. The germline gives CDR1 SGHAT, CDR2 FQNNGV. V was pared by 4 bases and J by 4 bases, with 11 bases of the junction left unmatched. The CDR3 spans 16 residues. The full variable domain, completed using reference TRBV11-2 and TRBJ2-5, is EAGVAQSPRYKIIEKRQSVAFWCNPISGHATLYWYQQILGQGPKLLIQFQNNGVVDDSQLPKDRFSAERLKGVDSTLKIQPAKLEDSAVYLCASSSRGQGWLETQYFGPGTRLLVL.